This T cell receptor beta chain was sequenced in a study of monozygotic twins with inflammatory bowel disease. Study results and caveats: Diversity of TCRbeta measured by inverse Simpson was lower in IBD patients than in healthy co-twins. Backing was not found for a single strong signal or clonotype associated with IBD.

As for this clonotype: What it binds is not known.

A template switching step added UMIs, each with a 6-nucleotide sample barcode. TCRdb re-called the 5' RACE reads and catalogs CDR3 proteins one per entry, DNA excluded. The sample table includes over 350,000 distinct CDR3 sequences. Donors gave approximately 2.5 ml of blood apiece. CDR3 length: 20 residues. Sequences were obtained from blood. The rearrangement uses TRBV12-3 or TRBV12-4 and TRBJ2-3; with no DNA, the TCRdb D assignment of TRBD1 cannot be verified. This TCR derives from a human donor with ulcerative colitis or Crohn's disease, or a healthy co-twin of an affected twin (not recorded which). This chain's CDR3 is CASSLILGQRNEWGTDTQYF.